These T cell receptor beta chains were read from a single sample in a study of neoadjuvant anti-PD-1 for oral cavity cancer. Only in-frame clones appear in the TCRdb table, and some are missing; sequencing was by immunoSEQ multiplex PCR. The profile shows about 14,000 clones, roughly 69% of them singletons. Sequenced here: PBMCs, sampled before nivolumab (anti-PD-1) treatment. These receptors all come from a person aged 40 to 85 with oral cavity squamous cell carcinoma. The CDR3 runs from the conserved cysteine through the conserved F or W. The order of the fields is J gene, clone size, V gene, D gene, CDR3 length, CDR3 DNA, CDR3 protein. The D gene is left open where the match is weak. Size values are once, few and many counts, or a class for expanded clones, and some rows have none.

>TRBJ1-6|few|TRBV19|TRBD1|14
TGTGCCAGTAGAACAGGGGGCGCCGGTTCACCCCTCCACTTT
CASRTGGAGSPLHF
>TRBJ1-6|NA|TRBV30|NA|12
TGTGCCTGGAACGGGGCCCTGGGGGCCCTCCACTTT
CAWNGALGALHF
>TRBJ2-2|once|TRBV29-1|NA|11
TGCAGCGTGGGGAACACCGGGGAGCTGTTTTTT
CSVGNTGELFF
>TRBJ1-2|NA|TRBV11-2|NA|11
TGTGCCAGCAGCTTCAGTTATGGCTACACCTTC
CASSFSYGYTF
>TRBJ1-1|once|TRBV2|NA|14
TGTGCCAGCAGTGGTAGGACGGTCAACACTGAAGCTTTCTTT
CASSGRTVNTEAFF
>TRBJ2-6|NA|TRBV4-2|NA|15
TGTGCCAGCAGCCCTCTATCGTCTGGGGCCAACGTCCTGACTTTC
CASSPLSSGANVLTF
>TRBJ2-5|NA|TRBV4-1|NA|15
TGCGCCAGCAGCCCGGCGCCTAGGGGGTTGGGGACCCAGTACTTC
CASSPAPRGLGTQYF
>TRBJ2-3|NA|TRBV2|NA|13
TGTGCCAGCATTGAAATGGCTGGGGATACGCAGTATTTT
CASIEMAGDTQYF
>TRBJ1-1|few|TRBV10-3|NA|13
TGTGCCATCGTGAAGTCAAGGGAGGGAGAAGCTTTCTTT
CAIVKSREGEAFF
>TRBJ1-4|NA|TRBV6-5|NA|16
TGTGCCAGCAGTTCCCGCTGGACACCAACTAATGAAAAACTGTTTTTT
CASSSRWTPTNEKLFF
>TRBJ1-1|NA|TRBV5-1|NA|15
TGCGCCAGCAGCTTGGGGGCAGGGGCGGTCACTGAAGCTTTCTTT
CASSLGAGAVTEAFF
>TRBJ1-4|NA|TRBV7-8|NA|13
TGTGCCAGCAGCTCGGAGAGGGACGAAAAACTGTTTTTT
CASSSERDEKLFF
>TRBJ2-7|NA|TRBV2|NA|18
TGTGCCAGCACCGAATTAGGGAGAATTTACCTATCCTCCTACGAGCAGTACTTC
CASTELGRIYLSSYEQYF
>TRBJ2-7|NA|TRBV7-9|NA|16
TGTGCCAGCAGCTTAGATCGGGTCTTCGGGTATGACGAGCAGTACTTC
CASSLDRVFGYDEQYF
>TRBJ2-1|few|TRBV7-6|NA|12
TGTGCCAGCAGCTTGCAAACCTGGGAGCAGTTCTTC
CASSLQTWEQFF
>TRBJ2-2|once|TRBV2|NA|13
TGTGCCAGCAGTGCGATCAACACCGGGGAGCTGTTTTTT
CASSAINTGELFF
>TRBJ1-2|few|TRBV30|NA|11
TGTGCCATATCTCTGGCCTATGGCTACACCTTC
CAISLAYGYTF
>TRBJ2-7|NA|TRBV9|TRBD1|15
TGTGCCAGCAGCCCTGACAGGGTCAGAACCTACGAGCAGTACTTC
CASSPDRVRTYEQYF
>TRBJ1-5|NA|TRBV28|TRBD1|14
TGTGCCAGCAGGGGACAGGGGGCGCGTCAGCCCCAGCATTTT
CASRGQGARQPQHF
>TRBJ1-2|NA|TRBV7-8|NA|12
TGTGCCAGCAGCTTCTCCGGGGATGGCTACACCTTC
CASSFSGDGYTF
>TRBJ1-1|few|TRBV6-6|NA|13
TGTGCCAGTGGAGGGGGGCAGGGCACTGAAGCTTTCTTT
CASGGGQGTEAFF
>TRBJ1-5|NA|TRBV30|NA|13
TGTGCCTGGAGTAACCGGGGTACTCAGCCCCAGCATTTT
CAWSNRGTQPQHF
>TRBJ2-7|NA|TRBV14|NA|15
TGTGCCAGCAGCCCCCTCCCGACAGGACGCCTCGAGCAGTACTTC
CASSPLPTGRLEQYF